This passage covers 11 T cell receptor beta chains from one sample sequenced in a study of T cell responses to AZD1222 COVID-19 vaccine. Sequencing used immunoSEQ multiplex PCR; TCRdb keeps in-frame clones, though not all of them. This repertoire shows 200,000 to 250,000 clones, about 94% found once; its top ten account for roughly 1.8%. The material was peripheral blood, obtained 28 days after the second dose of the MenACWY control vaccine. These receptors all stem from an adult who received the MenACWY meningococcal vaccine as a control.

The chain joins TRBV10-3 to TRBJ2-2; the match to TRBD2 covers 10 bases. Germline assignment: CDR1 ENHRY and CDR2 SYGVKD. This CDR3 has 16 residues. V lost 4 bases to trimming and J lost 5 bases; unmatched junction nucleotides: 7. The CDR3 is CAISASGGAGTGELFF. DNA for the CDR3: TGTGCCATCAGTGCGAGCGGGGGGGCCGGGACCGGGGAGCTGTTTTTT.

The chain couples TRBV28 to TRBJ2-3, with 7 bases fitting TRBD2. CDR1 and CDR2 (germline): MDHEN, SYDVKM. This CDR3 region has 14 residues. Trimming removed 2 bases from V and 2 bases from J; junction bases left unmatched: 1. The CDR3 here is CASSLAGDTDTQYF. The DNA for the CDR3 is TGTGCCAGCAGTTTAGCGGGAGACACAGATACGCAGTATTTT.

The chain carries TRBV27 and TRBJ2-1; D might be TRBD1 (5 bases). The CDR3 has 16 amino acids. V was pared by 1 base and J by 10 bases, with 20 bases between. CDR1 and CDR2 from the germline V gene are MNHEY and SMNVEV (reference sequence). In DNA, the CDR3 is TGTGCCAGCAGTTTATTTGCAGGGAAAACGTTGGGGGAGCAGTTCTTC. Encoded protein: CASSLFAGKTLGEQFF.

This rearrangement joins TRBV11-2 to TRBJ2-3; D perhaps matches TRBD1 (5 bases). V lost 1 base, J lost 2 bases, and 10 bases lay in between. Germline V CDR1 and CDR2: SGHAT, FQNNGV. The CDR3 runs to 15 residues. The CDR3 DNA sequence: TGTGCCAGCAGCTTAGCCCCGACAGACACAGATACGCAGTATTTT. Translated: CASSLAPTDTDTQYF. Looking up the rest from reference TRBV11-2 and TRBJ2-3 gives the full variable domain: EAGVAQSPRYKIIEKRQSVAFWCNPISGHATLYWYQQILGQGPKLLIQFQNNGVVDDSQLPKDRFSAERLKGVDSTLKIQPAKLEDSAVYLCASSLAPTDTDTQYFGPGTRLTVL.

This clone was counted between two and nine times. The chain is built from TRBV29-1 and TRBJ2-1, with D possibly being TRBD2 (5 bases). The germline V gene encodes CDR1 SQVTM and CDR2 ANQGSEA. The CDR3 totals 12 residues. V was shortened by 7 bases and J by 9 bases, with 16 bases between the two germline ends. Written as DNA, the CDR3 is TGCAGCGGGACTGCAGGTTTAGGTGAGCAGTTCTTC. Translated, it gives CSGTAGLGEQFF.

The chain combines TRBV27 with TRBJ1-1, with D unclear. Germline CDR1 MNHEY, CDR2 SMNVEV (reference sequence). Trimming took 3 bases from V and 5 from J, leaving 10 bases between them. This CDR3 comprises 13 residues. DNA for the CDR3: TGTGCCAGCAGTTTGTCTCCCAAAACTGAAGCTTTCTTT. Protein sequence: CASSLSPKTEAFF.

CDR3 sequence: CASRSGGTGANVLTF. The CDR3, as DNA: TGTGCCAGCAGGTCGGGGGGGACTGGGGCCAACGTCCTGACTTTC. V is TRBV5-4 and J is TRBJ2-6; 8 bases fit TRBD2. CDR1 and CDR2 (germline): SGHNT, YYREEE (reference sequence). J gave up 2 bases and V 5 bases, and 3 bases lay outside the gene matches. The CDR3 runs 15 residues.

The chain links TRBV5-6 to TRBJ2-7; D gene uncertain. Trimming took 2 bases from V and 4 from J, leaving 10 bases between them. This CDR3 region has 13 residues. CDR1 is SGHDT, CDR2 YYEEEE, per germline. CDR3 nucleotides: TGTGCCAGCAGCTTCTCTTCGGTTTACGAGCAGTACTTC. It is translated as CASSFSSVYEQYF. Complete variable domain (other parts from reference TRBV5-6 and TRBJ2-7): DAGVTQSPTHLIKTRGQQVTLRCSPKSGHDTVSWYQQALGQGPQFIFQYYEEEERQRGNFPDRFSGHQFPNYSSELNVNALLLGDSALYLCASSFSSVYEQYFGPGTRLTVT.

The chain recombines TRBV7-9 with TRBJ2-1; D is unclear. V gave up 5 bases and J gave up 9 bases, with 8 bases separating them. The germline V gene has CDR1 SEHNR and CDR2 FQNEAQ (reference sequence). There are 11 residues in the CDR3. The CDR3 protein is CASSPSSEQFF. The CDR3, as DNA: TGTGCCAGCAGCCCGAGCTCTGAGCAGTTCTTC.

The rearrangement joins TRBV7-2 to TRBJ1-5, with D tentatively TRBD1 (5 bases). The CDR3 sequence is 13 residues long. Trimming took 5 bases from V and 4 from J, leaving 9 bases between them. Germline V gene sequence: CDR1 SGHTA, CDR2 FQGNSA. DNA of the CDR3: TGTGCCAGCAGCGCTGACAGAAATCAGCCCCAGCATTTT. Its translation: CASSADRNQPQHF.

The CDR3 bases are TGTGCCAGCAGTCCGACCGTCGGGCACAGCTCTGGAAACACCATATATTTT. Its protein is CASSPTVGHSSGNTIYF. The chain employs TRBV27 and TRBJ1-3, with D unclear. The V gene lost 5 bases and the J gene lost 0 bases, with 17 bases spanning the gap. Germline CDR1 and CDR2: MNHEY and SMNVEV (reference sequence). The CDR3 is 17 amino acids.